This T cell receptor beta chain came from a study of blood T cell repertoires in COVID-19. Background on the study: Italy, Spain and the United States were the sources of the convalescent and acute COVID-19 samples. PBMCs, B-cell-depleted T cells, or T cells were the source of the cDNA or gDNA that made up the material.

Original processing notes: Amplification with reference gene primers provided the estimates of nucleated cell counts. Sequencing used immunoSEQ multiplex PCR; TCRdb keeps in-frame clones, though not all of them. V, J and clone size are taken as reported in that table, and D and trimming were inferred from the DNA itself. The data hold under 250,000 clones, with less than 85% observed a single time. Trimming removed 3 bases from V and 7 bases from J, with 10 bases in between. This CDR3 has 13 amino acids. The source is a woman in her sixties or seventies with acute or convalescent COVID-19. The chain is built from TRBV12-3 or TRBV12-4 and TRBJ1-5, with a weak D call TRBD1 (5 bases). Specimen: peripheral blood. CDR3 nucleotide sequence: TGTGCCAGCAGTTTCCAGGGCGGACAGCCCCAGCATTTT. It specifies CASSFQGGQPQHF.